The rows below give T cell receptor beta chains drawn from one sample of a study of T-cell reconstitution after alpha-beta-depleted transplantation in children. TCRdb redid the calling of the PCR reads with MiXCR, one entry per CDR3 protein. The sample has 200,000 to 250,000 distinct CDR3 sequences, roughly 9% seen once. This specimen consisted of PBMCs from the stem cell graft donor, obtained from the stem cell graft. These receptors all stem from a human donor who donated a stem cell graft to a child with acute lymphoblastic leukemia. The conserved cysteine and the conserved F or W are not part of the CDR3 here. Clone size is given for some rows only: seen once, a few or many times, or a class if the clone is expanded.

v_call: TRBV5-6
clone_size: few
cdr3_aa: ASSTRVYEKLF

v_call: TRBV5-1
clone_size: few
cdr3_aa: ASSFLAGDIINSYEQY

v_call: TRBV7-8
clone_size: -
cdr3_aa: ASSLVLRGGETQY

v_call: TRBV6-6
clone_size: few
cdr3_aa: ASSSLTGELF

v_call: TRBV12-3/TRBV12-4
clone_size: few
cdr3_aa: ASKTSGGPSNTGELF

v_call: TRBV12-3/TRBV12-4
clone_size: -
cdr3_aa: ASSPWDREGNQPQH

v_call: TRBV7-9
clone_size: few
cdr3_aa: ASSLARQNYGYT

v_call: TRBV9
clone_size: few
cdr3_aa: ASSPRLAGGLTQY

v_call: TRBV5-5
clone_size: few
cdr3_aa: ASSIGQGVGETQY

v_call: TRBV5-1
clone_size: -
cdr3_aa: ASSFQGDIEAF

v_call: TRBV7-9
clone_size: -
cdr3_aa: ASSDNLDPSPYEQY

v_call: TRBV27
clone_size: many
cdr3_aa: ASSSGNEQY

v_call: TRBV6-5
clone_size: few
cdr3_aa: ASSYGVVSYNSPLH

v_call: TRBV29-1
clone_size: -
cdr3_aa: SYATGLGNEQF

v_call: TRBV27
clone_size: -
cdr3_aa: ASIPVAGLIGQPQH

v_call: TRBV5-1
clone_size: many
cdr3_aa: ASSSQGGSGNTIY

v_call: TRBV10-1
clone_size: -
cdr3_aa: ASSADRFGGIAF

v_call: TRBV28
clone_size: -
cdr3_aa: ASSSGDTYGYT

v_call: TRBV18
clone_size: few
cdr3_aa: ASSVFRDREGEAF

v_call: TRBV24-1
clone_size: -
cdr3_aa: ATSDPSAPPRAAIQY

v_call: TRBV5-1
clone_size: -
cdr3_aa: ASSSTGTGFSGETQY

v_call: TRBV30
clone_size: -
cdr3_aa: AWSRQGMGEQY

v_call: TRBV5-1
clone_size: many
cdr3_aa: ASSLAGTLNMNTEAF

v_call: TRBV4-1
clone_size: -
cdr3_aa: ASSIGLAGVNEQY

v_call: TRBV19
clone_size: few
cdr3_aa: ASSILTSGGQAY

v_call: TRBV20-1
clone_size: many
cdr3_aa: SAGPPDRGNNEQF

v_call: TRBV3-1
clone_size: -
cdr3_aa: ASGNGGSSLETQY

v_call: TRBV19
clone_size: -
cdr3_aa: ASTYGQQNTEAF

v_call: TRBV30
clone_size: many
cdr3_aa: AWGLGLAYNEQF

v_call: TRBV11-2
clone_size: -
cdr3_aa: ASSSQSTEAF

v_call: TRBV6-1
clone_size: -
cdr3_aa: ASRTTTRANEQF

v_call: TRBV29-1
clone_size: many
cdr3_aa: SVVGGLAGYEQY

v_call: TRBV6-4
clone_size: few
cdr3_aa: ASSDRPDSGEEQF

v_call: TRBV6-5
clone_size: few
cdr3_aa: ASSYDRVNGYT

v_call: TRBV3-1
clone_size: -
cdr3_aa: ASSQDRTGGKTQY

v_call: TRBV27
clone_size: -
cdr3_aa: ASSLEDRGAKGYT

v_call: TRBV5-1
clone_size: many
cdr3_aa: ASSGQGTNTEAF

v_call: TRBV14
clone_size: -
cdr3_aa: ASSQRLYNEQF

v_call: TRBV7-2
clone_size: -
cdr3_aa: ASGSPKAGGYYEQY

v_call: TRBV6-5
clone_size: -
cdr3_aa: ASSSSIISYEQY

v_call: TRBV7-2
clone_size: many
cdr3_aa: ASSFNRRTSEREKLF

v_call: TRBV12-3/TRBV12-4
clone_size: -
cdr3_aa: ASSPHISEQF

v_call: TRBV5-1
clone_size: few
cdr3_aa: ASSRRGQEAEAF

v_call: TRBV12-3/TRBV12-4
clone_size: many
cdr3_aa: ASSWDRGGLNEQF

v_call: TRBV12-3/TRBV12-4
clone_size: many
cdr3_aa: ASSPRTTLNTEAF

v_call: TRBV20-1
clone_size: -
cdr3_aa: SARDQVSWDREQY

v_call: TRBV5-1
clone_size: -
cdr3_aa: ASGGLAGSGELF

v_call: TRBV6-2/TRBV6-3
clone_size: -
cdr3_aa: ASSSGTASSYEQY

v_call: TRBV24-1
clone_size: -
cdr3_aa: ATSDLDRGSHNVQF

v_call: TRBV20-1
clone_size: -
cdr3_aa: SAVNPSGGLNEQF

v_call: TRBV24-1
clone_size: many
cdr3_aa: ATSDAGTGELF